The 12 T cell receptor beta chains in this list originate from one sample, sequenced in a study of T cells in Graves' hyperthyroidism and ophthalmopathy. RNA transcripts served as the template for amplifying TCR beta CDR3 regions. The primer set for the first-round RT-PCR of the TCR CDR3 was HTBI. TCRdb called the multiplex PCR reads again in MiXCR, with one record for every CDR3 protein. The sample includes about 640,000 distinct CDR3 sequences, around 20% of them seen just once. The sample consisted of blood. These receptors originate from a man younger than 45 with Graves' ophthalmopathy.

This clonotype was seen repeatedly, ten times or more. V usage is TRBV7-3 and J usage is TRBJ2-2, with 12 bases aligning to TRBD2. Germline V CDR1 and CDR2: SGHTA, FQGTGA. The length of the CDR3 is 16 residues. Trimming cost V 5 bases and J 4 bases; bases outside gene matches: 5. The CDR3: CASSPQTSGSTGELFF. DNA of the CDR3: TGTGCCAGCAGCCCCCAGACTAGCGGGAGCACCGGGGAGCTGTTTTTT.

This clonotype showed up just a few times. The rearrangement uses TRBV4-3 and TRBJ2-1, with D possibly TRBD1 on 6 matching bases. The length of the CDR3 is 16 residues. CDR1 LGHNA and CDR2 YSLEER come from the germline V gene. Between the trimmed V and J ends, which lost 0 bases and 5 bases, there was a span of 14 bases. The CDR3 is CASSQDTGILNNEQFF. The CDR3 DNA sequence: TGCGCCAGCAGCCAAGATACAGGGATTTTGAACAATGAGCAGTTCTTC.

This clonotype appeared many times. The rearrangement links TRBV12-3 or TRBV12-4 to TRBJ1-6; a possible D gene is TRBD1 (5 bases). V was cut by 6 bases and J by 7 bases, with 16 bases left in between. CDR3 length equals 15 residues. CDR3 sequence (DNA): TGTGCCAGCAGCTACGCCGGACGGACAAATTCACCCCTCCACTTT. As protein: CASSYAGRTNSPLHF.

The chain combines TRBV20-1 with TRBJ2-6; D ambiguous. The CDR3 runs to 14 residues. Germline-derived CDR1 and CDR2 are DFQATT and SNEGSKA (reference sequence). Trimming took 6 bases from V and 0 from J, leaving 9 bases between them. The CDR3 DNA reads as TGCAGTGCCCCCCTACTCTCTGGGGCCAACGTCCTGACTTTC. Protein sequence: CSAPLLSGANVLTF.

This chain connects TRBV20-1 to TRBJ2-6; D uncertain. The CDR3 has 14 amino acids. Trimming pared 4 bases from V and 1 base from J, leaving 8 bases between. Germline V gene sequence: CDR1 DFQATT, CDR2 SNEGSKA (reference sequence). The CDR3 loop is CSANHRSGANVLTF. CDR3 coding DNA: TGCAGTGCTAACCACCGTTCTGGGGCCAACGTCCTGACTTTC.

The table lists this clonotype with many counts. One junction end disagrees with the germline gene, perhaps due to a read error. The chain links TRBV11-3 to TRBJ1-1, with a weak D call TRBD1 (6 bases). The length of the CDR3 is 15 residues. CDR1 and CDR2 (germline): SGHNT, YENEEA. The CDR3 is CACSHRDKENTEAFF. Written as DNA, the CDR3 is TGTGCCTGCAGCCACCGGGACAAAGAAAACACTGAAGCTTTCTTT.

The CDR3 nucleotides are TGTGCCAGCAGCTTAGACGGGGACAGGGGACTCCTGTTGTACTTC. It yields the protein CASSLDGDRGLLLYF. The V and J genes are TRBV7-9 and TRBJ2-5, with 10 bases lining up with TRBD1. This CDR3 contains 15 residues. Unmatched junction bases numbered 12, after V lost 1 base and J lost 13 bases. Germline V lookup: CDR1 SEHNR, CDR2 FQNEAQ (reference sequence).

This chain uses TRBV7-9 with TRBJ1-5; D may be TRBD1 (5 bases). Deletions cut 4 bases from V and 6 bases from J, with 13 bases between. The CDR3 loop spans 14 amino acids. Germline loops: CDR1 SEHNR, CDR2 FQNEAQ (reference sequence). The CDR3 loop reads CASSSDSLGQPQHF. The CDR3 DNA follows: TGTGCCAGCAGCTCAGACAGCTTAGGTCAGCCCCAGCATTTT.

The V gene is TRBV5-1, the J gene TRBJ2-3; D unresolved. Germline V CDR1 and CDR2: SGHRS, YFSETQ. The CDR3 contains 16 residues. V dropped 1 base and J dropped 0 bases, with 12 bases sitting between them. CDR3 region: CASSLFGAGSTDTQYF. The CDR3 nucleotides read TGCGCCAGCAGCTTGTTCGGCGCTGGAAGCACAGATACGCAGTATTTT. Full variable domain (outside the CDR3, taken from reference TRBV5-1 and TRBJ2-3): KAGVTQTPRYLIKTRGQQVTLSCSPISGHRSVSWYQQTPGQGLQFLFEYFSETQRNKGNFPGRFSGRQFSNSRSEMNVSTLELGDSALYLCASSLFGAGSTDTQYFGPGTRLTVL.

This clonotype was counted only a few times. V usage is TRBV5-8 and J usage is TRBJ1-2; 7 bases match TRBD1. CDR3 length equals 18 residues. The V and J ends lost 3 bases and 0 bases, in that order; junction bases with no gene match: 14. The germline V gene has CDR1 SGHTS and CDR2 YDEGEE. In nucleotides, the CDR3 is TGTGCCAGCAGCTCAACCGGCAGGGGGAGGTCCCCTAACTATGGCTACACCTTC. Amino acids: CASSSTGRGRSPNYGYTF.

This clonotype was counted a few times. V gene TRBV20-1 combines with J gene TRBJ1-2, with TRBD1 matching 9 bases. Germline V gene data show CDR1 as DFQATT and CDR2 as SNEGSKA (reference sequence). The ends lost 5 bases at V and 4 bases at J; junction bases unmatched: 11. The CDR3 has 15 residues. The CDR3 is CSAARDRVGLYGYTF. CDR3 coding DNA: TGCAGTGCTGCCCGGGACAGGGTAGGGCTCTATGGCTACACCTTC.

This clonotype was seen more than once but under ten times. This chain connects TRBV6-1 to TRBJ1-1; no firm D call. V shed 2 bases and J shed 4 bases, with 14 bases lying between them. This CDR3 has 15 amino acids. Germline lookup yields CDR1 MNHNS and CDR2 SASEGT. The CDR3 here is CASSEWGGSGTEAFF. Here the CDR3 DNA reads TGTGCCAGCAGTGAATGGGGTGGTTCGGGCACTGAAGCTTTCTTT.